This TCR beta chain came from a study of sequential checkpoint blockade in melanoma. On the study more broadly: Randomization was 1:1 between first-line nivolumab→ipilimumab and ipilimumab→nivolumab. After nivolumab or ipilimumab alone, some 22 patients had week-13 rebiopsies. About 89 pretreatment tumor DNA samples were TCRβ immunosequenced.

Trimming took 6 bases from V and 6 from J, leaving 21 bases between them. This CDR3 spans 15 amino acids. TCRdb's copy holds only in-frame clones and misses some; the assay was immunoSEQ multiplex PCR. This sample has under 6,500 clones; more than 15% occur once, and the top ten carry over 7.5%. Treatment: randomized to nivolumab then ipilimumab (arm A) or the reverse (arm B). DNA-damaging chemotherapy had not been given to any patient beforehand. This clone was seen a few times. V and J are TRBV23-1 and TRBJ2-7; D perhaps matches TRBD1 (5 bases). Being an ORF, TRBV23-1 has a function that is uncertain. This sequence originates from a human donor with melanoma. The material was tumor tissue (inferred from file names), obtained from a patient given nivolumab and ipilimumab in sequence. In nucleotides, the CDR3 is TGCGCCAGCAGCCAGCGCAGGGATTCTAGGTCCGAGCAGTACTTC. Translating it yields CASSQRRDSRSEQYF.